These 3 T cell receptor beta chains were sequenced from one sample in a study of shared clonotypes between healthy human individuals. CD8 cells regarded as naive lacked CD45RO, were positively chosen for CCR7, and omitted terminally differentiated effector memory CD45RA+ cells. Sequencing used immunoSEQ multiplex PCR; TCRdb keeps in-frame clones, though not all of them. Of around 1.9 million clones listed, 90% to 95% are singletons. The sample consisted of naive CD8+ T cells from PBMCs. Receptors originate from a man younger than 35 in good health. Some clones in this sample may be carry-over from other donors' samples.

Written as DNA, the CDR3 is TGTGCCAGCAGCGCACTTAGGGGCGCAACTAATGAAAAACTGTTTTTT. Residues: CASSALRGATNEKLFF. This rearrangement joins TRBV9 to TRBJ1-4; weak D call: TRBD1 (5 bases). Trimming stripped 3 bases from V and 0 bases from J, with 12 bases between. CDR1 is SGDLS, CDR2 YYNGEE, per germline. The CDR3 sequence is 16 residues long.

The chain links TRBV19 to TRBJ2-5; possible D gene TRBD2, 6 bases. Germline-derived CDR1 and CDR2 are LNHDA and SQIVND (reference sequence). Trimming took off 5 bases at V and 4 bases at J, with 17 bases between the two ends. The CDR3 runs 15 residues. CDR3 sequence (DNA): TGTGCCAGTAGTCCCCGGGACTCAGATGTAGAGACCCAGTACTTC. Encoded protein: CASSPRDSDVETQYF.

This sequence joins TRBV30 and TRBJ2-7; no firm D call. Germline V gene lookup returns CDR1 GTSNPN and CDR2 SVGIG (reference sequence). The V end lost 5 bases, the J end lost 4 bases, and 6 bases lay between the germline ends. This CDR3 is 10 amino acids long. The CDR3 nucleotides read TGTGCCTGGGTCAAATACGAGCAGTACTTC. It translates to CAWVKYEQYF.